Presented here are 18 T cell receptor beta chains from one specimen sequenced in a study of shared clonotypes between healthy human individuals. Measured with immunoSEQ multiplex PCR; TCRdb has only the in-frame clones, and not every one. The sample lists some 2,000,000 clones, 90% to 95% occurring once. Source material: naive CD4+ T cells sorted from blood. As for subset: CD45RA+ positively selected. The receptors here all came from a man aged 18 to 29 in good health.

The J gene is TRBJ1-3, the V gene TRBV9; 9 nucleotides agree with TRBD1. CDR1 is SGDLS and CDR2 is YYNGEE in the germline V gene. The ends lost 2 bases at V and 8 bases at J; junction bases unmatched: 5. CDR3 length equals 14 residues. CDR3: CASSVGTGRDTIYF. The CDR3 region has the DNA TGTGCCAGCAGCGTCGGGACAGGGAGGGACACCATATATTTT.

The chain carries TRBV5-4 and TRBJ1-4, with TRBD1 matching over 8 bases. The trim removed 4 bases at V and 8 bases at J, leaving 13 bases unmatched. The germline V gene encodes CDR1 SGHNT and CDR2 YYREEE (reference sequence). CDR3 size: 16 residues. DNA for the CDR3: TGTGCCAGCAGCCAGGGGGCTGGAGGGATTGGGGAAAAACTGTTTTTT. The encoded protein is CASSQGAGGIGEKLFF.

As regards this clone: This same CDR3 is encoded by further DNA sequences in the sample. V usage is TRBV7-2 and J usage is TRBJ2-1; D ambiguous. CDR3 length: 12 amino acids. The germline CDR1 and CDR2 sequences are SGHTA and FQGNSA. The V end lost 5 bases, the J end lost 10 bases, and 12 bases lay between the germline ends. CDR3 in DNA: TGTGCCAGCAGCACCCTTTCCGGGGAGCAGTTCTTC. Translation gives CASSTLSGEQFF.

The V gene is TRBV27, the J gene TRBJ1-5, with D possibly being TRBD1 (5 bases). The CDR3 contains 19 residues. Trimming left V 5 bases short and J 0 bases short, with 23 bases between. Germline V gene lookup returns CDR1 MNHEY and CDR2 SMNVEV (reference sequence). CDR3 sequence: CASSPRSSRKGDSNQPQHF. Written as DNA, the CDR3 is TGTGCCAGCAGTCCCCGTAGTTCGAGGAAAGGGGATAGCAATCAGCCCCAGCATTTT.

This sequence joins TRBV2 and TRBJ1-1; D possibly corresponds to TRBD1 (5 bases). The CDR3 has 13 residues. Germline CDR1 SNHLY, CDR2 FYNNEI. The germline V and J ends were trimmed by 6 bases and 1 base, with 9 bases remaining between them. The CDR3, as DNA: TGTGCCAGCAGCAGGGAGCCGAACACTGAAGCTTTCTTT. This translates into CASSREPNTEAFF.

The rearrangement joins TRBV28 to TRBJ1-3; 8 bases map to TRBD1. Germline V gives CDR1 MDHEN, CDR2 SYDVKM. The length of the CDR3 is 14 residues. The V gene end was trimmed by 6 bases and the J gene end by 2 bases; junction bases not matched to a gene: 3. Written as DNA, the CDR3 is TGTGCCAGCAGCACGACAGGGGCTGGAAACACCATATATTTT. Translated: CASSTTGAGNTIYF.

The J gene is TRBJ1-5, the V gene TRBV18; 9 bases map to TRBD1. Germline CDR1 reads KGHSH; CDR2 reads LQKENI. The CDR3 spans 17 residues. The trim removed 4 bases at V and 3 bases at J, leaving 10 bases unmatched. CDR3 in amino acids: CASSLGTGTFTNQPQHF. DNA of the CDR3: TGTGCCAGCTCACTGGGGACAGGGACTTTTACCAATCAGCCCCAGCATTTT.

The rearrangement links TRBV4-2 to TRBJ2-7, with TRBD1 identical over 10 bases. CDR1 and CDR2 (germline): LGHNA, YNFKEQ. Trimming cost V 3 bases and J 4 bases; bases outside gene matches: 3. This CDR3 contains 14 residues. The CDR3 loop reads CASSQGQGFYEQYF. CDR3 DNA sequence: TGTGCCAGCAGCCAGGGACAGGGGTTTTACGAGCAGTACTTC.

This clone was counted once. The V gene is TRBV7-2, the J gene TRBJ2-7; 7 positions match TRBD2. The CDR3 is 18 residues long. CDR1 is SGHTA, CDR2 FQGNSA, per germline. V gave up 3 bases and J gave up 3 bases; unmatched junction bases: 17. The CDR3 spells CASSFASAGSGGGYEQYF. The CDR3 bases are TGTGCCAGCAGCTTTGCATCCGCCGGGTCCGGCGGGGGCTACGAGCAGTACTTC.

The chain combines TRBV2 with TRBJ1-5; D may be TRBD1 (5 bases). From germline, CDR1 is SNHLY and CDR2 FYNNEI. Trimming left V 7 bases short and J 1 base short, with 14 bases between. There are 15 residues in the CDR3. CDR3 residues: CASTAGLKSNQPQHF. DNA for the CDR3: TGTGCCAGCACAGCAGGGTTAAAGAGCAATCAGCCCCAGCATTTT.

The CDR3 here is CASSFFPTGGGYEQYF. The CDR3, as DNA: TGTGCCAGCAGTTTCTTCCCAACAGGGGGCGGCTACGAGCAGTACTTC. The gene calls are TRBV6-5 and TRBJ2-7; 9 bases match TRBD1. Germline V gene data show CDR1 as MNHEY and CDR2 as SVGAGI. The CDR3 covers 16 residues. With 4 bases clipped from V and 3 bases from J, the junction kept 10 bases outside the gene matches.

DNA of the CDR3: TGTGCCAGCAGCTTAACTAGCGGCGTAAACGAGCAGTACTTC. It yields the protein CASSLTSGVNEQYF. The chain recombines TRBV5-4 with TRBJ2-7, with TRBD2 matching 8 bases. The CDR3 is 14 residues long. J gave up 5 bases and V 2 bases, and 6 bases lay outside the gene matches. The V gene's germline CDR1 is SGHNT and CDR2 YYREEE (reference sequence).

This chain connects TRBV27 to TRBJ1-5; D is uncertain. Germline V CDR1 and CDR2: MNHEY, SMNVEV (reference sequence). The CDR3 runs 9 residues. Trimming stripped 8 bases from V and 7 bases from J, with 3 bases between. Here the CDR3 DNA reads TGTGCCAGCCTCCAGCCCCAGCATTTT. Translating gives CASLQPQHF.

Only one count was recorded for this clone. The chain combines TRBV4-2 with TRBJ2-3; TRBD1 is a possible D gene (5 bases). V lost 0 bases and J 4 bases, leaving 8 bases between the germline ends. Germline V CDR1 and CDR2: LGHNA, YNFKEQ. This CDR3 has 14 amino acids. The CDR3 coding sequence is TGTGCCAGCAGCCAAGATGAAGGGGCAGATACGCAGTATTTT. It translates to CASSQDEGADTQYF.

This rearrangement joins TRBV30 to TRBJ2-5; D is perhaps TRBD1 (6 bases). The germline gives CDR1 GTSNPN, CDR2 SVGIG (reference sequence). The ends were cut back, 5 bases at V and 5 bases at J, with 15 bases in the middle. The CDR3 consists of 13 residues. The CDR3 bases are TGTGCCTGGGGTACAGGGCCTGGGGAGACCCAGTACTTC. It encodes CAWGTGPGETQYF.

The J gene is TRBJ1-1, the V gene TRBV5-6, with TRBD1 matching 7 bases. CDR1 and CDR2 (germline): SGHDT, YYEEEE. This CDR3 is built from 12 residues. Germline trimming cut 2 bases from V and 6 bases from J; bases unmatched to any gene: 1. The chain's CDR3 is CASSFGTAEAFF. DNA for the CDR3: TGTGCCAGCAGCTTTGGGACAGCTGAAGCTTTCTTT.

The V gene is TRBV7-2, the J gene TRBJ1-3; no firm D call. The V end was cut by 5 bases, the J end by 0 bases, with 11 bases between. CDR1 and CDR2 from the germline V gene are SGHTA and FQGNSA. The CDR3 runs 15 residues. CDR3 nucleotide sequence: TGTGCCAGCAGCGCACAGAGTTTCTCTGGAAACACCATATATTTT. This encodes CASSAQSFSGNTIYF.

The CDR3 protein is CASSDHGSREKLFF. CDR3 nucleotides: TGTGCCAGCAGTGATCACGGGTCTCGGGAAAAACTGTTTTTT. This chain uses TRBV25-1 with TRBJ1-4; D gene ambiguous. Germline-derived CDR1 and CDR2 are MGHDK and SYGVNS. The CDR3 covers 14 residues. V lost 3 bases to trimming and J lost 8 bases, with 13 bases between them.